Following are 15 T cell receptor beta chains from one sample sequenced in a study of T cell responses to AZD1222 COVID-19 vaccine. Assay used: immunoSEQ multiplex PCR; TCRdb lists only in-frame clones, some missing. The sample includes approximately 170,000 clones, less than 95% of them seen just once. The sequenced sample was peripheral blood, obtained on day 0 of AZD1222 vaccination. The receptors stem from an adult in good health.

The J gene is TRBJ2-1, the V gene TRBV4-1, with 7 positions matching TRBD2. The length of the CDR3 is 15 residues. The V and J ends lost 6 bases and 4 bases, in that order; junction bases with no gene match: 9. Germline V gene lookup returns CDR1 MGHRA and CDR2 YSYEKL. CDR3 amino acids: CASRMGGSEYNEQFF. DNA of the CDR3: TGCGCCAGCAGGATGGGCGGGAGCGAATACAATGAGCAGTTCTTC.

The rearrangement links TRBV28 to TRBJ2-1; no definite D call. This CDR3 is 15 amino acids long. Germline loops: CDR1 MDHEN, CDR2 SYDVKM. Trimming left V 6 bases short and J 4 bases short, with 16 bases between. The DNA for the CDR3 is TGTGCCAGCAGCCCGGCTCCGATTCGGTACAATGAGCAGTTCTTC. Its translation: CASSPAPIRYNEQFF.

V gene TRBV11-2 combines with J gene TRBJ1-1; no clear D gene. This CDR3 is built from 16 residues. CDR1 and CDR2 from the germline V gene are SGHAT and FQNNGV. Trimming took 0 bases from V and 1 from J, leaving 12 bases between them. Here the CDR3 DNA reads TGTGCCAGCAGCTTAGAGTTCGGCTCCCGGAACACTGAAGCTTTCTTT. It codes for CASSLEFGSRNTEAFF.

The chain links TRBV28 to TRBJ1-1, with D uncertain. Germline lookup yields CDR1 MDHEN and CDR2 SYDVKM. This CDR3 contains 13 residues. V dropped 7 bases and J dropped 3 bases, with 12 bases sitting between them. The CDR3 region is CASTLDQYTEAFF. In nucleotides, the CDR3 is TGTGCCAGCACTCTAGACCAATACACTGAAGCTTTCTTT. Supplemented by reference TRBV28 and TRBJ1-1, the full variable domain reads DVKVTQSSRYLVKRTGEKVFLECVQDMDHENMFWYRQDPGLGLRLIYFSYDVKMKEKGDIPEGYSVSREKKERFSLILESASTNQTSMYLCASTLDQYTEAFFGQGTRLTVV.

The chain combines TRBV7-2 with TRBJ1-2; D gene unclear. CDR1 and CDR2 from the germline V gene are SGHTA and FQGNSA. Trimming removed 2 bases from V and 7 bases from J, with 14 bases in between. The CDR3 spans 14 residues. The CDR3, as DNA: TGTGCCAGCAGCTTATCTCCCAGGCTCCTTGGCTACACCTTC. It yields the protein CASSLSPRLLGYTF.

The rearrangement links TRBV11-2 to TRBJ1-5; D remains ambiguous. V was pared by 2 bases and J by 1 base, with 9 bases between. CDR1 and CDR2 from the germline V gene are SGHAT and FQNNGV. The CDR3 covers 15 residues. CDR3: CASSLQSGSNQPQHF. The CDR3 DNA reads TGTGCCAGCAGCTTACAGTCGGGGAGCAATCAGCCCCAGCATTTT.

The V gene is TRBV28, the J gene TRBJ1-5; 7 nucleotides match TRBD1. The ends lost 5 bases at V and 6 bases at J; junction bases unmatched: 7. The length of the CDR3 is 14 residues. CDR1 and CDR2 from the germline V gene are MDHEN and SYDVKM. CDR3 region: CASSNPGGGQPQHF. CDR3 sequence (DNA): TGTGCCAGCAGTAACCCAGGGGGGGGTCAGCCCCAGCATTTT. The full variable domain, its missing parts supplied by reference TRBV28 and TRBJ1-5, is DVKVTQSSRYLVKRTGEKVFLECVQDMDHENMFWYRQDPGLGLRLIYFSYDVKMKEKGDIPEGYSVSREKKERFSLILESASTNQTSMYLCASSNPGGGQPQHFGDGTRLSIL.

This rearrangement joins TRBV11-2 to TRBJ2-7; a possible D gene is TRBD2 (6 bases). Trimming left V 4 bases short and J 1 base short, with 17 bases between. Germline V gene lookup returns CDR1 SGHAT and CDR2 FQNNGV. CDR3 length: 16 residues. The CDR3, as DNA: TGTGCCAGCAGCTCCTTAGGGGTAGCGGTGTCCTACGAGCAGTACTTC. Translated, it gives CASSSLGVAVSYEQYF.

This clone occurred once. The rearrangement joins TRBV30 to TRBJ2-7, with 9 nucleotides matching TRBD2. Germline V lookup: CDR1 GTSNPN, CDR2 SVGIG (reference sequence). The CDR3 loop spans 14 amino acids. After removal of 4 bases from V and 5 bases from J, the junction contained 9 bases not matched to a gene. The CDR3 DNA is TGTGCCTGGAAAGTAGGACTAGCGTTCCACGAGCAGTACTTC. Translating gives CAWKVGLAFHEQYF.

The genes are TRBV29-1 and TRBJ2-1, with D unclear. The germline CDR1 and CDR2 sequences are SQVTM and ANQGSEA. V lost 0 bases and J 0 bases, leaving 12 bases between the germline ends. CDR3 size: 16 residues. In DNA, the CDR3 is TGCAGCGTTGAAGATGGATCTTTTACCTCCTACAATGAGCAGTTCTTC. It yields the protein CSVEDGSFTSYNEQFF.

CDR3 nucleotides: TGTGCCAGCAGCCAAGAGAAAGGGAATGAGCAGTTCTTC. It encodes CASSQEKGNEQFF. The rearrangement uses TRBV3-1 (or the pseudogene TRBV3-2) and TRBJ2-1; the D is unclear. Germline CDR1 is LGHDT and CDR2 is YNNKEL (reference sequence). CDR3 length: 13 amino acids. Deletions cut 0 bases from V and 7 bases from J, with 7 bases between.

The V and J genes are TRBV11-3 and TRBJ2-1; 9 bases are a match to TRBD1. Trimming took 7 bases from V and 7 from J; bases not matched to a gene: 17. The germline V gene encodes CDR1 SGHNT and CDR2 YENEEA. The CDR3 spans 17 residues. Here the CDR3 DNA reads TGTGCCAGCATCCCCCAATCGGGACAGGGAAGCAGTAATGAGCAGTTCTTC. It specifies CASIPQSGQGSSNEQFF.

The chain has TRBV3-1 (or the pseudogene TRBV3-2) and TRBJ1-1, with D uncertain. V lost 1 base and J lost 0, with 3 bases in between. The germline CDR1 and CDR2 sequences are LGHDT and YNNKEL (reference sequence). The CDR3 is 13 residues long. The DNA of the CDR3 is TGTGCCAGCAGCCAAGGGGTGAACACTGAAGCTTTCTTT. Its translation: CASSQGVNTEAFF.

This clone showed up just once. V and J are TRBV11-2 and TRBJ2-3; a possible D gene is TRBD2 (6 bases). Germline V lookup: CDR1 SGHAT, CDR2 FQNNGV. The CDR3 has 14 residues. Deletions cut 7 bases from V and 2 bases from J, with 13 bases between. The CDR3 protein is CASTPGLNTDTQYF. CDR3 DNA: TGTGCCAGCACCCCGGGACTGAACACAGATACGCAGTATTTT.

The chain uses TRBV11-2 and TRBJ2-7; no clear D. Germline V gene sequence: CDR1 SGHAT, CDR2 FQNNGV. Trimming removed 5 bases from V and 2 bases from J, with 13 bases in between. This CDR3 comprises 14 residues. The CDR3 spells CASSTGGPAYEQYF. CDR3 sequence (DNA): TGTGCCAGCAGCACGGGTGGGCCCGCCTACGAGCAGTACTTC.